This T cell receptor beta chain was recorded in a study of radiotherapy plus CTLA-4 blockade in lung cancer. Study-wide background: Objective response rate was around 19%; disease control rate, 25% to 35%. Study-wide findings and caveats: Radiotherapy with ipilimumab was followed by blood expansion of tumor-derived clones. It was early blood T cell clone dynamics, with interferon-beta, that reportedly best predicted response.

Concerning this clone: Antigen specificity is unknown.

Profiled with immunoSEQ multiplex PCR; TCRdb holds only in-frame clones, not every one. The table lists approximately 41,000 clones, roughly 75% of them singletons, with 9.8% in the top ten. The specimen was peripheral blood, collected from a patient treated with radiotherapy plus ipilimumab. The origin of this receptor is a human donor with non-small cell lung cancer who had stable disease on radiotherapy plus ipilimumab.

The CDR3 nucleotides are TGTGCCAGCAGATCCCAGCGGGACGAGCAGTACTTC. Its translation is CASRSQRDEQYF. The genes are TRBV11-2 and TRBJ2-7; possible D gene TRBD2, 6 bases. The length of the CDR3 is 12 residues. Trimming removed 6 bases at V and 5 bases at J, with 11 bases between. CDR1 SGHAT and CDR2 FQNNGV come from the germline V gene.